These T cell receptor beta chains were read from a single sample in a study of blood T cell repertoires in COVID-19. Profiled with immunoSEQ multiplex PCR; TCRdb holds only in-frame clones, not every one. Here the sample spans 100,000 or so clones, approximately 90% being singletons. Sequencing input: peripheral blood. Receptors were obtained from a man aged 55-75 years with acute or convalescent COVID-19. CDR3s include the opening cysteine and the closing phenylalanine or tryptophan. Each record gives: J gene, clone size, D gene, V gene, CDR3 DNA, CDR3 protein. The D gene is left open where the match is weak. Rows give clone size only sometimes, using once, few, many, or a class for an expanded clone.

J gene: TRBJ1-2
clone size: NA
D gene: NA
V gene: TRBV19
CDR3 DNA: TGTGCCAGTAGTATGGACTTTCTGGCGGGCTATGGCTACACCTTC
CDR3 protein: CASSMDFLAGYGYTF

J gene: TRBJ1-6
clone size: NA
D gene: NA
V gene: TRBV27
CDR3 DNA: TGTGCCAGCAGTTTAGCAAGGGGCCTGAAAAATTCACCCCTCCACTTT
CDR3 protein: CASSLARGLKNSPLHF

J gene: TRBJ1-5
clone size: NA
D gene: TRBD1
V gene: TRBV30
CDR3 DNA: TGTGCCTGGAGTAACAGGGGGGGGGTCAATCAGCCCCAGCATTTT
CDR3 protein: CAWSNRGGVNQPQHF

J gene: TRBJ2-3
clone size: NA
D gene: TRBD2
V gene: TRBV13
CDR3 DNA: TGTGCCAGCAGCTTAAGACTAGCCAGTCCGGATACGCAGTATTTT
CDR3 protein: CASSLRLASPDTQYF

J gene: TRBJ1-1
clone size: NA
D gene: TRBD1
V gene: TRBV5-4
CDR3 DNA: TGTGCCAGCAGCTTGGAGACAGGGGGCAGGATGGCTTTCTTT
CDR3 protein: CASSLETGGRMAFF

J gene: TRBJ1-3
clone size: NA
D gene: NA
V gene: TRBV5-1
CDR3 DNA: TGCGCCAGCAGCCTACAGTCCTCTGGAAACACCATATATTTT
CDR3 protein: CASSLQSSGNTIYF

J gene: TRBJ2-4
clone size: NA
D gene: TRBD1
V gene: TRBV12-3/TRBV12-4
CDR3 DNA: TGTGCCAGCACCACAGGGGGGATTCAGTACTTC
CDR3 protein: CASTTGGIQYF

J gene: TRBJ2-2
clone size: NA
D gene: TRBD2
V gene: TRBV29-1
CDR3 DNA: TGCAGCGTCGGGGGAGGGAAGGGAGACGCCGGGGAGCTGTTTTTT
CDR3 protein: CSVGGGKGDAGELFF

J gene: TRBJ1-5
clone size: NA
D gene: NA
V gene: TRBV3-1/TRBV3-2
CDR3 DNA: TGTGCCAGCAGCCAATGGGGAGGTCAGCCCCAGCATTTT
CDR3 protein: CASSQWGGQPQHF

J gene: TRBJ1-2
clone size: NA
D gene: NA
V gene: TRBV5-1
CDR3 DNA: TGCGCCAGCAGCTCGACAGGCGACGGCGATGGCTACACCTTC
CDR3 protein: CASSSTGDGDGYTF

J gene: TRBJ1-5
clone size: once
D gene: TRBD1
V gene: TRBV5-8
CDR3 DNA: TGTGCCAGCAGCTCGGGACAGGGAAGCAATCAGCCCCAGCATTTT
CDR3 protein: CASSSGQGSNQPQHF

J gene: TRBJ2-3
clone size: NA
D gene: TRBD2
V gene: TRBV19
CDR3 DNA: TGTGCCAGTACGCCGGGACTAGCGGGGGAAAAGGGCACAGATACGCAGTATTTT
CDR3 protein: CASTPGLAGEKGTDTQYF

J gene: TRBJ2-7
clone size: NA
D gene: NA
V gene: TRBV28
CDR3 DNA: TGTGCCAGCGCCTATGTGTGGTCCTACGAGCAGTACTTC
CDR3 protein: CASAYVWSYEQYF

J gene: TRBJ1-5
clone size: NA
D gene: NA
V gene: TRBV5-1
CDR3 DNA: TGCGCCAGCAGCTTGACAGAAGGCAATCAGCCCCAGCATTTT
CDR3 protein: CASSLTEGNQPQHF

J gene: TRBJ1-3
clone size: NA
D gene: TRBD1
V gene: TRBV5-5
CDR3 DNA: TGTGCCAGCAGCTTGGCCGGGACAGGGACCATATATTTT
CDR3 protein: CASSLAGTGTIYF

J gene: TRBJ2-1
clone size: NA
D gene: TRBD2
V gene: TRBV2
CDR3 DNA: TGTGCCAGCCTTCCTGGTAGCGGGAGGGGTAGCTCCTACAATGAGCAGTTCTTC
CDR3 protein: CASLPGSGRGSSYNEQFF

J gene: TRBJ2-2
clone size: NA
D gene: TRBD2
V gene: TRBV9
CDR3 DNA: TGTGCCAGCAGCGTAGTCGGGGGAGGGGACACCGGGGAGCTGTTTTTT
CDR3 protein: CASSVVGGGDTGELFF

J gene: TRBJ1-1
clone size: NA
D gene: TRBD1
V gene: TRBV2
CDR3 DNA: TGTGCCAGCAGTGGGCCGGGACAGGGGGTAAGGAACACTGAAGCTTTCTTT
CDR3 protein: CASSGPGQGVRNTEAFF

J gene: TRBJ1-2
clone size: NA
D gene: NA
V gene: TRBV7-9
CDR3 DNA: TGTGCCAGCAGCTGGACAGTGTCTAACTATGGCTACACCTTC
CDR3 protein: CASSWTVSNYGYTF

J gene: TRBJ1-5
clone size: NA
D gene: NA
V gene: TRBV27
CDR3 DNA: TGTGCCAGCAGTTCTAGGAGCTGGCAGCCCCAGCATTTT
CDR3 protein: CASSSRSWQPQHF

J gene: TRBJ2-1
clone size: NA
D gene: NA
V gene: TRBV11-3
CDR3 DNA: TGTGCCAGCAGCTTAGTTTCGGTGTACAATGAGCAGTTCTTC
CDR3 protein: CASSLVSVYNEQFF

J gene: TRBJ1-2
clone size: NA
D gene: NA
V gene: TRBV30
CDR3 DNA: TGTGCCTGGAGTTCGACACATACCTATGGCTACACCTTC
CDR3 protein: CAWSSTHTYGYTF

J gene: TRBJ2-1
clone size: NA
D gene: NA
V gene: TRBV5-6
CDR3 DNA: TGTGCCAGCAGCTTTGTTGAGGGCAGCGATGAGCAGTTCTTC
CDR3 protein: CASSFVEGSDEQFF

J gene: TRBJ1-5
clone size: NA
D gene: NA
V gene: TRBV19
CDR3 DNA: TGTGCCACAGGGATTCTGAGGAATCAGCCCCAGCATTTT
CDR3 protein: CATGILRNQPQHF

J gene: TRBJ1-3
clone size: once
D gene: NA
V gene: TRBV5-8
CDR3 DNA: TGTGCCAGCAGCTTCCAGGGAAACACCATATATTTT
CDR3 protein: CASSFQGNTIYF

J gene: TRBJ1-1
clone size: NA
D gene: NA
V gene: TRBV4-1
CDR3 DNA: TGCGCCAGCAGAAGTCCAGGGTCCAGTCGGACTGAAGCTTTCTTT
CDR3 protein: CASRSPGSSRTEAFF

J gene: TRBJ2-2
clone size: NA
D gene: NA
V gene: TRBV2
CDR3 DNA: TGTGCCAGCAGTGGGGGGCCTGCGAACACCGGGGAGCTGTTTTTT
CDR3 protein: CASSGGPANTGELFF

J gene: TRBJ2-3
clone size: NA
D gene: NA
V gene: TRBV4-1
CDR3 DNA: TGCGCCAGCAGCCAAGTAGGGGCAGATACGCAGTATTTT
CDR3 protein: CASSQVGADTQYF

J gene: TRBJ2-1
clone size: NA
D gene: TRBD2
V gene: TRBV27
CDR3 DNA: TGTGCCAGCAGTACCCCCCCGGGACTAGCGGGAGTCAATGAGCAGTTCTTC
CDR3 protein: CASSTPPGLAGVNEQFF

J gene: TRBJ1-2
clone size: NA
D gene: TRBD1
V gene: TRBV3-1/TRBV3-2
CDR3 DNA: TGTGCCAGCAGACTCCGGGACAGGGGTAGCTATGGCTACACCTTC
CDR3 protein: CASRLRDRGSYGYTF

J gene: TRBJ1-1
clone size: NA
D gene: TRBD1
V gene: TRBV9
CDR3 DNA: TGTGCCAGCAGCCCGATGACAGGGGGGCCCCTGAACACTGAAGCTTTCTTT
CDR3 protein: CASSPMTGGPLNTEAFF

J gene: TRBJ2-1
clone size: NA
D gene: TRBD2
V gene: TRBV7-8
CDR3 DNA: TGTGCCAGCTTAGGGACTAGCGGGAAGATGGGGGACAATGAGCAGTTCTTC
CDR3 protein: CASLGTSGKMGDNEQFF

J gene: TRBJ1-4
clone size: NA
D gene: NA
V gene: TRBV6-5
CDR3 DNA: TGTGCCAGCAGTCATACAACCCCCCAGAAACTGTTTTTT
CDR3 protein: CASSHTTPQKLFF

J gene: TRBJ1-4
clone size: NA
D gene: NA
V gene: TRBV18
CDR3 DNA: TGTGCCAGCTCACCAAGTTTACAGGGAAATGAAAAACTGTTTTTT
CDR3 protein: CASSPSLQGNEKLFF

J gene: TRBJ1-3
clone size: few
D gene: TRBD1
V gene: TRBV3-1/TRBV3-2
CDR3 DNA: TGTGCCAGCACCTCAACAGGGGCTGGAAACACCATATATTTT
CDR3 protein: CASTSTGAGNTIYF

J gene: TRBJ1-2
clone size: NA
D gene: NA
V gene: TRBV5-4
CDR3 DNA: TGTGCCAGCAGCTCTGGAGGCAGAAACAACTATGGCTACACCTTC
CDR3 protein: CASSSGGRNNYGYTF

J gene: TRBJ2-1
clone size: NA
D gene: TRBD2
V gene: TRBV5-1
CDR3 DNA: TGCGCCAGCAGCTCCAGCGGGAGCTCCTACAATGAGCAGTTCTTC
CDR3 protein: CASSSSGSSYNEQFF